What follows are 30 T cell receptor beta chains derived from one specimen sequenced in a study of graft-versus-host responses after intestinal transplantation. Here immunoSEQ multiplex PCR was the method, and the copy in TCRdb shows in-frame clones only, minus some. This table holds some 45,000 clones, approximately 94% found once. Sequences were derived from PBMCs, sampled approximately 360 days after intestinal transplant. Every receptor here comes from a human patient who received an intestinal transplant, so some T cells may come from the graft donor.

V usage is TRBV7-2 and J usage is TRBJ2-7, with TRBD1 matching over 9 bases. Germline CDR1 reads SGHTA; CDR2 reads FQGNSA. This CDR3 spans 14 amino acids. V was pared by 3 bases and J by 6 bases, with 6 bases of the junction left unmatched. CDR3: CASSFRTGEGEQYF. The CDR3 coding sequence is TGTGCCAGCAGCTTCCGGACAGGGGAGGGCGAGCAGTACTTC. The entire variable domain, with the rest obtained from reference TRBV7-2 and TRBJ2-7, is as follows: GAGVSQSPSNKVTEKGKDVELRCDPISGHTALYWYRQSLGQGLEFLIYFQGNSAPDKSGLPSDRFSAERTGGSVSTLTIQRTQQEDSAVYLCASSFRTGEGEQYFGPGTRLTVT.

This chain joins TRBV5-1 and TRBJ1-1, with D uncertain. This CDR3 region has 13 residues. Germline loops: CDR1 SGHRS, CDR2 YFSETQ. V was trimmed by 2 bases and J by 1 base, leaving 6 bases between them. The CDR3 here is CASSFGRNTEAFF. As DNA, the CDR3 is TGCGCCAGCAGCTTTGGAAGGAACACTGAAGCTTTCTTT. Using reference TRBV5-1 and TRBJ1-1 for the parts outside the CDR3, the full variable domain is KAGVTQTPRYLIKTRGQQVTLSCSPISGHRSVSWYQQTPGQGLQFLFEYFSETQRNKGNFPGRFSGRQFSNSRSEMNVSTLELGDSALYLCASSFGRNTEAFFGQGTRLTVV.

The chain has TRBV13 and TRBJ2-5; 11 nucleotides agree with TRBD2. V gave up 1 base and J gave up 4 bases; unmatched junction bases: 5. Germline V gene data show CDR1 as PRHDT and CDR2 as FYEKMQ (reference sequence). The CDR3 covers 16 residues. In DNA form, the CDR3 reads TGTGCCAGCAGCTTAGTAGCGGGAGGGCCCGGAGAGACCCAGTACTTC. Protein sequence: CASSLVAGGPGETQYF. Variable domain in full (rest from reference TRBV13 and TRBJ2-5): AAGVIQSPRHLIKEKRETATLKCYPIPRHDTVYWYQQGPGQDPQFLISFYEKMQSDKGSIPDRFSAQQFSDYHSELNMSSLELGDSALYFCASSLVAGGPGETQYFGPGTRLLVL.

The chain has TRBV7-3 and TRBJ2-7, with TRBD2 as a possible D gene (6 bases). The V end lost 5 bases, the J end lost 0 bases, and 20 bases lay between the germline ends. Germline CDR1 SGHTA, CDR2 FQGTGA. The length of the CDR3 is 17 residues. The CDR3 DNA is TGTGCCAGCAGCCTGTACCCTGTAGCGGTTAGCTCCTACGAGCAGTACTTC. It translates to CASSLYPVAVSSYEQYF. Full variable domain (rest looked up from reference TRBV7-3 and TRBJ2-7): GAGVSQTPSNKVTEKGKYVELRCDPISGHTALYWYRQSLGQGPEFLIYFQGTGAADDSGLPNDRFFAVRPEGSVSTLKIQRTERGDSAVYLCASSLYPVAVSSYEQYFGPGTRLTVT.

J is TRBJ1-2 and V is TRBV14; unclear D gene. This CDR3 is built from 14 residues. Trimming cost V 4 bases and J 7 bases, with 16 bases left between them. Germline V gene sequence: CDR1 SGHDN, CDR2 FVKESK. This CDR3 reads CASSPNPVSTGYTF. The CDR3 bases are TGTGCCAGCAGCCCTAACCCGGTTTCTACTGGCTACACCTTC.

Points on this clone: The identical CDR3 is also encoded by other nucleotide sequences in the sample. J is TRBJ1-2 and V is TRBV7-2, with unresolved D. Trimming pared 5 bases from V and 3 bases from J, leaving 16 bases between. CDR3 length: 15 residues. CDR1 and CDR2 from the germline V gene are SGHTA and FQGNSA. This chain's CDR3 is CASSLWTDSYYGYTF. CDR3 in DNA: TGTGCCAGCAGCCTATGGACGGATTCCTACTATGGCTACACCTTC.

As DNA, the CDR3 is TGTGCCAGCAGCCAAGAGGCTGGGCAGAACACTGAAGCTTTCTTT. Residues: CASSQEAGQNTEAFF. The rearrangement uses TRBV4-2 and TRBJ1-1; D is unresolved. V lost 0 bases to trimming and J lost 1 base, with 9 bases between them. CDR1 and CDR2 (germline): LGHNA, YNFKEQ. There are 15 residues in the CDR3.

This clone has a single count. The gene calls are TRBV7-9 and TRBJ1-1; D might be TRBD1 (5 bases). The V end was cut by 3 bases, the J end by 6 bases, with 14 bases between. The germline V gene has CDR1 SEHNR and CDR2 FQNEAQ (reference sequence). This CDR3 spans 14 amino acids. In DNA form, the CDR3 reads TGTGCCAGCAGCTTCCTACGGGGGAGGCCTGAAGCTTTCTTT. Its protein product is CASSFLRGRPEAFF. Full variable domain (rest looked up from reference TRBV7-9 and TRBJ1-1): DTGVSQNPRHKITKRGQNVTFRCDPISEHNRLYWYRQTLGQGPEFLTYFQNEAQLEKSRLLSDRFSAERPKGSFSTLEIQRTEQGDSAMYLCASSFLRGRPEAFFGQGTRLTVV.

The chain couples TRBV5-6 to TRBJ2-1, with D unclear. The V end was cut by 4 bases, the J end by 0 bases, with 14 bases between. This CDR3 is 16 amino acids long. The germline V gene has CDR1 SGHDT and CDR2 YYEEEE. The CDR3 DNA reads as TGTGCCAGCAGCCGCCCGGGTCACCACTCCTACAATGAGCAGTTCTTC. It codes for CASSRPGHHSYNEQFF.

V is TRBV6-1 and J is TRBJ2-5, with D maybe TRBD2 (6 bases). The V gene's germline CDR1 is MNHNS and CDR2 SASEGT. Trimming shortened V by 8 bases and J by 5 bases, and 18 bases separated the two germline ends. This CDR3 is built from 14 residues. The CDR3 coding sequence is TGTGCCAGCCCAAAACCCGGACTACCGGAGACCCAGTACTTC. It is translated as CASPKPGLPETQYF.

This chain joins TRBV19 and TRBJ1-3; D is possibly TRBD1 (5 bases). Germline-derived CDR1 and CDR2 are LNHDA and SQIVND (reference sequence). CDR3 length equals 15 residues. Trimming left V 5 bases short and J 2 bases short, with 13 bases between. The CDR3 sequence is CASSPRTGAGNTIYF. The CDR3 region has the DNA TGTGCCAGTAGTCCCAGAACAGGCGCTGGAAACACCATATATTTT.

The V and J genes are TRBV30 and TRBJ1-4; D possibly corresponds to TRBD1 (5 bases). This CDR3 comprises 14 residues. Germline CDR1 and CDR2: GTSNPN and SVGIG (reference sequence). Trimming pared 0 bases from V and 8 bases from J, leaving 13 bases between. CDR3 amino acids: CAWSVSGATEKLFF. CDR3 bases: TGTGCCTGGAGTGTTAGTGGGGCGACCGAAAAACTGTTTTTT.

CDR3 DNA sequence: TGTGCCAGCAGCTTAGATTCCTACGAGCAGTACTTC. Its translation is CASSLDSYEQYF. This chain joins TRBV11-2 and TRBJ2-7; D gene unclear. V lost 0 bases and J lost 1, with 1 base in between. Germline V lookup: CDR1 SGHAT, CDR2 FQNNGV. The CDR3 spans 12 residues.

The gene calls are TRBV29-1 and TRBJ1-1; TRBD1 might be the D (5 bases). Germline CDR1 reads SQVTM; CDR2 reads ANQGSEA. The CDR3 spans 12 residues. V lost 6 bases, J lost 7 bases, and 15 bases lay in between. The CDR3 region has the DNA TGCAGCGTACCTTCGAGGGGATATGAAGCTTTCTTT. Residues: CSVPSRGYEAFF.

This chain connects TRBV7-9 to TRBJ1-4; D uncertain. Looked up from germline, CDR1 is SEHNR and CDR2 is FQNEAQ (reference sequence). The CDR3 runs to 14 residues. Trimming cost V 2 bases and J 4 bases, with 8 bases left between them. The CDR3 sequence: CASSLRVDNEKLFF. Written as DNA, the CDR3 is TGTGCCAGCAGCTTAAGGGTCGATAATGAAAAACTGTTTTTT.

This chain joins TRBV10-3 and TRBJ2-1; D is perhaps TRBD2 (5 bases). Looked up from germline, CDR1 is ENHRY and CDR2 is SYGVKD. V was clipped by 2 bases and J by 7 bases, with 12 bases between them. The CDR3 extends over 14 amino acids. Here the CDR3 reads CAISERGSPNEQFF. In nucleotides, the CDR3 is TGTGCCATCAGTGAGCGAGGGAGTCCAAATGAGCAGTTCTTC.

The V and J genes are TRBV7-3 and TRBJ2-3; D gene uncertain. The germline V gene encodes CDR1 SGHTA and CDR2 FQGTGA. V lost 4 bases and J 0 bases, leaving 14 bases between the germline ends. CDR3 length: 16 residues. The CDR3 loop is CASSSQQHSSTDTQYF. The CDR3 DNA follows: TGTGCCAGCAGCTCACAGCAACATTCTAGCACAGATACGCAGTATTTT.

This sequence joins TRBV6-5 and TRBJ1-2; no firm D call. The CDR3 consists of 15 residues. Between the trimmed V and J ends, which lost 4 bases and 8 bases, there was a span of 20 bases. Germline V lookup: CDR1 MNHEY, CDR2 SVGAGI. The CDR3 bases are TGTGCCAGCAGTTCCCTTCTGCCGGAAAGGGAGGGCTACACCTTC. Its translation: CASSSLLPEREGYTF.

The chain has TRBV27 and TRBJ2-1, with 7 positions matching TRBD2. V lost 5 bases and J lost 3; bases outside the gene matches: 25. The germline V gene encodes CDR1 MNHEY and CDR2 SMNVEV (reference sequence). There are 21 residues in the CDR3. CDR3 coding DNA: TGTGCCAGCAGTGTCAAGGTATTAAAGGTGACGGGACTATCCTTCTACAATGAGCAGTTCTTC. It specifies CASSVKVLKVTGLSFYNEQFF.

The CDR3 coding sequence is TGTGCCAGCAGTCTAGCGGGAAACAATGAGCAGTTCTTC. Translating it yields CASSLAGNNEQFF. J is TRBJ2-1 and V is TRBV7-3; TRBD2 matches 9 bases. Germline assignment: CDR1 SGHTA and CDR2 FQGTGA. This CDR3 has 13 residues. V lost 6 bases and J lost 5; bases outside the gene matches: 2.

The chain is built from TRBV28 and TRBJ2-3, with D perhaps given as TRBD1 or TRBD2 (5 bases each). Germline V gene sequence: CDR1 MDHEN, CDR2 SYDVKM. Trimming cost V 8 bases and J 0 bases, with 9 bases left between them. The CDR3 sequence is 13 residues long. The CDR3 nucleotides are TGTGCCAGCGCCAGGGACAGCACAGATACGCAGTATTTT. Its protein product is CASARDSTDTQYF.

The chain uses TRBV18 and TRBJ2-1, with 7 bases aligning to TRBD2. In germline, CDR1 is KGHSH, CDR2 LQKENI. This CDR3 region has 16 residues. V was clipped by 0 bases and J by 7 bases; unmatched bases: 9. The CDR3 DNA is TGTGCCAGCTCACCACCCTTTCCGGGAGGAGTAAATGAGCAGTTCTTC. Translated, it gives CASSPPFPGGVNEQFF.

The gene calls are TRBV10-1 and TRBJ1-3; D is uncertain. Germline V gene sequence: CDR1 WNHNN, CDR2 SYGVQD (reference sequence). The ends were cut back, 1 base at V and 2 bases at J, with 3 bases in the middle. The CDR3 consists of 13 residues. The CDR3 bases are TGCGCCAGCAGTGAGTGGGCTGGAAACACCATATATTTT. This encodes CASSEWAGNTIYF.

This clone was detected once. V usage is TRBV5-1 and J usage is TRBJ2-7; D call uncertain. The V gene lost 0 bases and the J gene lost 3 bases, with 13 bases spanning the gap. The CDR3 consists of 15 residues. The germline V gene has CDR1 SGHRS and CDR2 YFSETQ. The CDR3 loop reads CASSLGHGRNYEQYF. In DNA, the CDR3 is TGCGCCAGCAGCTTGGGACATGGCCGAAACTACGAGCAGTACTTC.

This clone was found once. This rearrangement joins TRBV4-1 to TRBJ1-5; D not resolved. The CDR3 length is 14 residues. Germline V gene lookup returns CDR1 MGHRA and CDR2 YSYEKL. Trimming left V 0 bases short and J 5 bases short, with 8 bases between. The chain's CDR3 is CASSQEGADQPQHF. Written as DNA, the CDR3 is TGCGCCAGCAGCCAAGAAGGTGCAGATCAGCCCCAGCATTTT.

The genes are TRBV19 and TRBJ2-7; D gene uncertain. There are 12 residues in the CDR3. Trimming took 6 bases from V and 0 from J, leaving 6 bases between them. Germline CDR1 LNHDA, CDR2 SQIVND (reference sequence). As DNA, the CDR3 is TGTGCCAGTAGATCCTGCTCCTACGAGCAGTACTTC. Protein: CASRSCSYEQYF.

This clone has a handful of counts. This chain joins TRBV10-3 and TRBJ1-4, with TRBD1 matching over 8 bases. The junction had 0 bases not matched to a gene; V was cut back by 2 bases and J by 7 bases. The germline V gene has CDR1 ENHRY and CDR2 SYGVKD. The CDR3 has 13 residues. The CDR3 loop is CAISETGGEKLFF. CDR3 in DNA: TGTGCCATCAGTGAGACAGGGGGTGAAAAACTGTTTTTT.

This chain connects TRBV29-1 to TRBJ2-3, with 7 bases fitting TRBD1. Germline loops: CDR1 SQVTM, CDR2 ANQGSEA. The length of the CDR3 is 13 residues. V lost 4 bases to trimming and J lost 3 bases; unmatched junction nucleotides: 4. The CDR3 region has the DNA TGCAGCGTTGTGCCAGGGGGAACAGATACGCAGTATTTT. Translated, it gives CSVVPGGTDTQYF.

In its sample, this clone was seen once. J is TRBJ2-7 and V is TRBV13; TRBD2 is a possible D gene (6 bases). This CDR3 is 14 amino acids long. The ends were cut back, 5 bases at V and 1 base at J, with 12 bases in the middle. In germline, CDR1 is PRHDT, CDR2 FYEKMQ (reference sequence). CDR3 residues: CASSPSAGSYEQYF. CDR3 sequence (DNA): TGTGCCAGCAGCCCCTCGGCGGGGTCCTACGAGCAGTACTTC.

The CDR3: CASSQKGDQPQHF. The CDR3 DNA follows: TGTGCCAGCTCTCAAAAGGGCGATCAGCCCCAGCATTTT. The V gene is TRBV18, the J gene TRBJ1-5; D gene ambiguous. V was clipped by 6 bases and J by 5 bases, with 11 bases between them. The germline CDR1 and CDR2 sequences are KGHSH and LQKENI. The CDR3 is 13 residues long.